Following are 5 T cell receptor beta chains from one sample sequenced in a study of blood T cell repertoires in COVID-19. Data came from immunoSEQ multiplex PCR; TCRdb stores just in-frame clones and leaves some out. Of about 330,000 clones in the sample, roughly 85% were seen once. The source material was peripheral blood. These receptor sequences come from a human donor in a cohort sampled during active COVID-19.

This chain joins TRBV12-3 or TRBV12-4 and TRBJ1-1; the D is unclear. The CDR3 has 13 residues. V gave up 3 bases and J gave up 1 base, with 6 bases separating them. This CDR3 reads CASSFQSNTEAFF. The CDR3, as DNA: TGTGCCAGCAGTTTTCAGTCGAACACTGAAGCTTTCTTT.

CDR3 coding DNA: TGTGCCAGCAGCCGATATAGCGGGGGGTACAATGAGCAGTTCTTC. The encoded protein is CASSRYSGGYNEQFF. J is TRBJ2-1 and V is TRBV7-3; the match to TRBD2 covers 10 bases. Unmatched junction bases numbered 5, after V lost 5 bases and J lost 4 bases. There are 15 residues in the CDR3. Per germline, CDR1 SGHTA and CDR2 FQGTGA.

V and J are TRBV6-5 and TRBJ2-1, with TRBD2 matching over 10 bases. The CDR3 spans 15 residues. The junction had 4 bases not matched to a gene; V was cut back by 2 bases and J by 6 bases. Germline V gives CDR1 MNHEY, CDR2 SVGAGI. The CDR3 DNA reads as TGTGCCAGCAGTTACATAGCGGGGGGTTTCAATGAGCAGTTCTTC. Translated, it gives CASSYIAGGFNEQFF.

V gene TRBV6-5 combines with J gene TRBJ2-1, with 7 bases aligning to TRBD2. CDR3 length equals 15 residues. Germline CDR1 MNHEY, CDR2 SVGAGI. J gave up 1 base and V 8 bases, and 8 bases lay outside the gene matches. This CDR3 is CASGGAGVSYNEQFF. The CDR3 nucleotides are TGTGCCAGCGGCGGGGCGGGAGTGTCCTACAATGAGCAGTTCTTC.

This chain joins TRBV5-4 and TRBJ1-1, with unresolved D. The V gene's germline CDR1 is SGHNT and CDR2 YYREEE (reference sequence). The CDR3 extends over 15 amino acids. V lost 2 bases, J lost 5 bases, and 16 bases lay in between. The CDR3 loop reads CASSFPGGLWTEAFF. As DNA, the CDR3 is TGTGCCAGCAGCTTCCCGGGAGGTCTTTGGACTGAAGCTTTCTTT.